This TCR beta chain was captured in a study of blood T cell repertoires in COVID-19. Study-wide background: Samples representing acute and convalescent COVID-19 were sourced from the United States, Italy and Spain. From T cells, B-cell-depleted T cells, or PBMCs came the material, which was cDNA or gDNA.

CDR3 length: 11 amino acids. The V end was cut by 3 bases, the J end by 3 bases, with 4 bases between. CDR1 and CDR2 from the germline V gene are SGHRS and YFSETQ. In the original analysis: Reference gene primer amplification in the assay estimated nucleated cell counts. Repertoires were generated with immunoSEQ multiplex PCR, while TCRdb's copy carries only in-frame clones and drops some. V and J calls and clone size are as listed in that table; D and trimming were resolved from the DNA. Found here are roughly 110,000 clones, 89% of them singletons; the top ten hold 4.9%. By frequency in the sample, this clone is medium-sized.

The chain carries TRBV5-1 and TRBJ2-7; unclear D gene. The clonotype originates from a man aged 40-55 years with active or convalescent COVID-19. The sample comprised peripheral blood. The CDR3 DNA sequence: TGCGCCAGCAGCTCGTACTACGAGCAGTACTTC. Translated: CASSSYYEQYF.